One T cell receptor (beta chain) is described in this entry. Its antigen remains unknown. The sample belongs to a study of CD8 T cells in Susac syndrome. Study-wide context: Patients with Susac syndrome were therapy-naive, treated with corticosteroids, or treated with intravenous immunoglobulin alone when blood was collected. Study observations and caveats: In Susac syndrome, the CD4+ T cell repertoires did not show clonal expansion.

When the RNA was reverse transcribed, random hexamers were used with an input of roughly 0.5 to 1 ug. It was immunoSEQ multiplex PCR that amplified TCR beta CDR3 across 54 Vbeta and 13 Jbeta. TCRdb redid the calling of the immunoSEQ multiplex PCR reads with MiXCR, one entry per CDR3 protein. The table has 95,000 to 150,000 distinct CDR3 sequences, 96% seen once. The sequence was obtained from a human donor with Susac syndrome. The specimen was CD4+ T cells from PBMCs.

The CDR3: CASSSIDGELFF. CDR3 DNA sequence: TGTGCCAGCAGCTCCATCGACGGGGAGCTGTTTTTT. The gene calls are TRBV11-3 and TRBJ2-2; D gene ambiguous. The CDR3 is 12 amino acids. V shed 4 bases and J shed 7 bases, with 7 bases lying between them. Germline lookup yields CDR1 SGHNT and CDR2 YENEEA.